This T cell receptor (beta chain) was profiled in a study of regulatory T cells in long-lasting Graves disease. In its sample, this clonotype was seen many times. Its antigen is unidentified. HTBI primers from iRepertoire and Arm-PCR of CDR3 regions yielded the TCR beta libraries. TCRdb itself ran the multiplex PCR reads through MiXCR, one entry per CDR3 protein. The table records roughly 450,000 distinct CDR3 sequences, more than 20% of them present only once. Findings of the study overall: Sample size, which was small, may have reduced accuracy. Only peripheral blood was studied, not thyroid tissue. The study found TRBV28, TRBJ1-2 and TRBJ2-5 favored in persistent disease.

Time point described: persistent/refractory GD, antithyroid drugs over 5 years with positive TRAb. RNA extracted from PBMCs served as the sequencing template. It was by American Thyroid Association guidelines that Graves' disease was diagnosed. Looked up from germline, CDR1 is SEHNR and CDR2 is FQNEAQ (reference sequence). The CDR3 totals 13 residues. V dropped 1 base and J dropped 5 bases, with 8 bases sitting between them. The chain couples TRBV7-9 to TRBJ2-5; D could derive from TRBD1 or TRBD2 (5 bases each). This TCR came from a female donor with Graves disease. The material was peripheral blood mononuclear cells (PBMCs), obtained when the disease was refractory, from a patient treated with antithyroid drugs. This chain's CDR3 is CASSLVREETQYF. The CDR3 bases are TGTGCCAGCAGCTTAGTCAGGGAGGAGACCCAGTACTTC.